These T cell receptor beta chains were read from a single sample in a study of blood T cell repertoires in COVID-19. The assay was immunoSEQ multiplex PCR, and TCRdb's table has in-frame clones only and misses some. The sample holds around 200,000 clones, about 86% seen once. Source material: peripheral blood. These receptors came from a man between 65 and 85 years old with active or convalescent COVID-19. Both conserved end residues are part of each CDR3. A D gene is named only where the DNA matches it firmly. Clone size is given for some rows only: seen once, a few or many times, or a class if the clone is expanded.

clone size: -
V gene: TRBV3-1/TRBV3-2
J gene: TRBJ1-1
D gene: -
CDR3 protein: CASSQTGRDTEAFF
CDR3 DNA: TGTGCCAGCAGCCAAACGGGGAGGGACACTGAAGCTTTCTTT

clone size: -
V gene: TRBV7-6
J gene: TRBJ2-1
D gene: TRBD2
CDR3 protein: CASSLSSGAFYNEQFF
CDR3 DNA: TGTGCCAGCAGCTTGAGTAGCGGGGCTTTCTACAATGAGCAGTTCTTC

clone size: -
V gene: TRBV27
J gene: TRBJ1-1
D gene: TRBD1
CDR3 protein: CASNLRDRGRGGEAFF
CDR3 DNA: TGTGCCAGCAACCTCCGGGACAGGGGGCGAGGTGGTGAAGCTTTCTTT

clone size: -
V gene: TRBV5-4
J gene: TRBJ2-1
D gene: TRBD2
CDR3 protein: CASSKGLAGGNEQFF
CDR3 DNA: TGTGCCAGCAGCAAGGGACTAGCGGGAGGAAATGAGCAGTTCTTC

clone size: -
V gene: TRBV12-3/TRBV12-4
J gene: TRBJ1-2
D gene: -
CDR3 protein: CASSGDSNYGYTF
CDR3 DNA: TGTGCCAGCAGTGGAGACAGTAACTATGGCTACACCTTC

clone size: -
V gene: TRBV2
J gene: TRBJ2-1
D gene: TRBD2
CDR3 protein: CASNDASGLAGGNEQFF
CDR3 DNA: TGTGCCAGCAACGATGCCTCGGGACTAGCGGGGGGCAATGAGCAGTTCTTC

clone size: -
V gene: TRBV24-1
J gene: TRBJ2-1
D gene: TRBD2
CDR3 protein: CATSDLWETSGGYNEQFF
CDR3 DNA: TGTGCCACCAGTGATTTGTGGGAAACTAGCGGGGGTTACAATGAGCAGTTCTTC

clone size: -
V gene: TRBV7-2
J gene: TRBJ2-3
D gene: -
CDR3 protein: CASSLGGTDTQYF
CDR3 DNA: TGTGCCAGCAGTCTCGGGGGCACAGATACGCAGTATTTT

clone size: -
V gene: TRBV7-2
J gene: TRBJ1-1
D gene: -
CDR3 protein: CASSPRGGRNTEAFF
CDR3 DNA: TGTGCCAGCAGCCCGAGGGGAGGGAGGAACACTGAAGCTTTCTTT

clone size: -
V gene: TRBV3-1/TRBV3-2
J gene: TRBJ1-2
D gene: -
CDR3 protein: CASSQDLRQSTNYGYTF
CDR3 DNA: TGTGCCAGCAGCCAAGATCTTAGACAGTCGACCAACTATGGCTACACCTTC

clone size: -
V gene: TRBV7-8
J gene: TRBJ2-1
D gene: TRBD1
CDR3 protein: CASTPRGDRANEQFF
CDR3 DNA: TGTGCCAGCACCCCGCGAGGTGACAGGGCCAATGAGCAGTTCTTC

clone size: -
V gene: TRBV6-5
J gene: TRBJ2-7
D gene: TRBD1
CDR3 protein: CASSYFQGAYEQYF
CDR3 DNA: TGTGCCAGCAGTTACTTTCAGGGGGCCTACGAGCAGTACTTC

clone size: -
V gene: TRBV27
J gene: TRBJ2-7
D gene: TRBD1
CDR3 protein: CASSFGTGFSYEQYF
CDR3 DNA: TGTGCCAGCAGTTTCGGGACAGGCTTCTCCTACGAGCAGTACTTC

clone size: -
V gene: TRBV19
J gene: TRBJ2-1
D gene: -
CDR3 protein: CASSIISNNEQFF
CDR3 DNA: TGTGCCAGTAGTATAATCAGTAACAATGAGCAGTTCTTC

clone size: few
V gene: TRBV2
J gene: TRBJ2-7
D gene: TRBD2
CDR3 protein: CASRGLAGEYEQYF
CDR3 DNA: TGTGCCAGCAGGGGACTAGCGGGGGAGTACGAGCAGTACTTC

clone size: -
V gene: TRBV4-3
J gene: TRBJ1-4
D gene: -
CDR3 protein: CASSQDQLRGREKLFF
CDR3 DNA: TGCGCCAGCAGCCAAGATCAGCTCAGGGGCAGAGAAAAACTGTTTTTT

clone size: once
V gene: TRBV18
J gene: TRBJ1-4
D gene: -
CDR3 protein: CASSPERAGEKLFF
CDR3 DNA: TGTGCCAGCTCACCAGAAAGGGCGGGTGAAAAACTGTTTTTT

clone size: -
V gene: TRBV6-5
J gene: TRBJ1-3
D gene: -
CDR3 protein: CAGGASGNTIYF
CDR3 DNA: TGTGCCGGGGGGGCCTCTGGAAACACCATATATTTT

clone size: -
V gene: TRBV19
J gene: TRBJ1-2
D gene: TRBD1
CDR3 protein: CASTDTGRGVSYGYTF
CDR3 DNA: TGTGCCAGTACCGACACTGGCAGGGGGGTCAGCTATGGCTACACCTTC

clone size: -
V gene: TRBV9
J gene: TRBJ1-5
D gene: -
CDR3 protein: CASSPAGEGNQPQHF
CDR3 DNA: TGTGCCAGCAGCCCCGCTGGGGAGGGCAATCAGCCCCAGCATTTT

clone size: -
V gene: TRBV15
J gene: TRBJ1-1
D gene: -
CDR3 protein: CATSRVEGSNTEAFF
CDR3 DNA: TGTGCCACCAGCAGAGTTGAGGGCTCGAACACTGAAGCTTTCTTT

clone size: -
V gene: TRBV27
J gene: TRBJ1-5
D gene: TRBD1
CDR3 protein: CASSPRTGLSNQPQHF
CDR3 DNA: TGTGCCAGCAGCCCACGGACAGGGCTCAGCAATCAGCCCCAGCATTTT

clone size: -
V gene: TRBV2
J gene: TRBJ1-1
D gene: -
CDR3 protein: CASSEWGGGYTEAFF
CDR3 DNA: TGTGCCAGCAGTGAATGGGGCGGTGGCTACACTGAAGCTTTCTTT

clone size: -
V gene: TRBV7-8
J gene: TRBJ2-5
D gene: -
CDR3 protein: CASSLKGGTQYF
CDR3 DNA: TGTGCCAGCAGCCTTAAAGGGGGGACCCAGTACTTC

clone size: -
V gene: TRBV7-8
J gene: TRBJ1-4
D gene: -
CDR3 protein: CASTPPGAVNEKLFF
CDR3 DNA: TGTGCCAGCACACCCCCGGGAGCCGTAAATGAAAAACTGTTTTTT

clone size: once
V gene: TRBV19
J gene: TRBJ1-5
D gene: TRBD1
CDR3 protein: CASNSGTGEQPQHF
CDR3 DNA: TGTGCCAGCAATTCCGGGACAGGGGAACAGCCCCAGCATTTT

clone size: -
V gene: TRBV9
J gene: TRBJ2-5
D gene: TRBD2
CDR3 protein: CASSVARGLWETQYF
CDR3 DNA: TGTGCCAGCAGCGTAGCTAGGGGACTATGGGAGACCCAGTACTTC

clone size: -
V gene: TRBV18
J gene: TRBJ2-5
D gene: -
CDR3 protein: CASSPQGQETQYF
CDR3 DNA: TGTGCCAGCTCACCCCAGGGGCAGGAGACCCAGTACTTC

clone size: -
V gene: TRBV6-2/TRBV6-3
J gene: TRBJ1-2
D gene: TRBD1
CDR3 protein: CASSYSVQGKGDGYTF
CDR3 DNA: TGTGCCAGCAGTTACTCGGTACAGGGGAAAGGTGATGGCTACACCTTC

clone size: -
V gene: TRBV7-9
J gene: TRBJ1-1
D gene: -
CDR3 protein: CASSLQQNTEAFF
CDR3 DNA: TGTGCCAGCAGCCTCCAACAGAACACTGAAGCTTTCTTT

clone size: -
V gene: TRBV28
J gene: TRBJ1-2
D gene: TRBD1
CDR3 protein: CASSLGTGVYGYTF
CDR3 DNA: TGTGCCAGCAGTTTGGGGACAGGAGTCTATGGCTACACCTTC

clone size: -
V gene: TRBV6-5
J gene: TRBJ1-3
D gene: TRBD1
CDR3 protein: CASRPTGTGPDTIYF
CDR3 DNA: TGTGCCAGCAGGCCGACCGGGACAGGGCCAGACACCATATATTTT

clone size: once
V gene: TRBV3-1/TRBV3-2
J gene: TRBJ1-1
D gene: -
CDR3 protein: CASSPRGRSNTEAFF
CDR3 DNA: TGTGCCAGCAGCCCCCGGGGTAGGTCGAACACTGAAGCTTTCTTT

clone size: -
V gene: TRBV11-2
J gene: TRBJ2-7
D gene: -
CDR3 protein: CASSSAVRSYEQYF
CDR3 DNA: TGTGCCAGCAGCTCAGCGGTTAGGTCCTACGAGCAGTACTTC

clone size: -
V gene: TRBV7-2
J gene: TRBJ2-2
D gene: TRBD2
CDR3 protein: CASSLRGGSTGELFF
CDR3 DNA: TGTGCCAGCAGCTTACGGGGGGGTAGCACCGGGGAGCTGTTTTTT

clone size: -
V gene: TRBV19
J gene: TRBJ2-1
D gene: TRBD2
CDR3 protein: CASSPLRPGLEVIGDEQFF
CDR3 DNA: TGTGCCAGTAGTCCCCTCCGTCCGGGACTAGAGGTCATCGGCGATGAGCAGTTCTTC

clone size: -
V gene: TRBV11-2
J gene: TRBJ1-5
D gene: -
CDR3 protein: CASSLDGSNQPQHF
CDR3 DNA: TGTGCCAGCAGCCTAGACGGTAGCAATCAGCCCCAGCATTTT

clone size: -
V gene: TRBV24-1
J gene: TRBJ1-1
D gene: TRBD1
CDR3 protein: CATSAKTGEYVTFF
CDR3 DNA: TGTGCCACCAGTGCCAAGACAGGGGAATATGTAACTTTCTTT

clone size: few
V gene: TRBV28
J gene: TRBJ2-1
D gene: -
CDR3 protein: CASRKGQNEQFF
CDR3 DNA: TGTGCCAGCAGAAAGGGGCAGAATGAGCAGTTCTTC

clone size: -
V gene: TRBV6-2/TRBV6-3
J gene: TRBJ1-1
D gene: -
CDR3 protein: CASSYSSYSNTEAFF
CDR3 DNA: TGTGCCAGCAGTTACTCGAGTTACTCGAACACTGAAGCTTTCTTT

clone size: once
V gene: TRBV30
J gene: TRBJ1-2
D gene: -
CDR3 protein: CAWRHGLTSYGYTF
CDR3 DNA: TGTGCCTGGAGGCACGGACTAACCTCCTATGGCTACACCTTC

clone size: once
V gene: TRBV19
J gene: TRBJ2-2
D gene: TRBD2
CDR3 protein: CASSPSGRAAGELFF
CDR3 DNA: TGTGCCAGTAGCCCTAGCGGGAGGGCAGCCGGGGAGCTGTTTTTT

clone size: -
V gene: TRBV3-1/TRBV3-2
J gene: TRBJ2-7
D gene: TRBD1
CDR3 protein: CASGVFRDRGYEQYF
CDR3 DNA: TGTGCCAGCGGGGTGTTTCGGGACAGGGGCTACGAGCAGTACTTC

clone size: -
V gene: TRBV18
J gene: TRBJ1-2
D gene: -
CDR3 protein: CASSPTERSGYTF
CDR3 DNA: TGTGCCAGCTCACCGACGGAGAGAAGTGGCTACACCTTC

clone size: -
V gene: TRBV4-1
J gene: TRBJ1-4
D gene: -
CDR3 protein: CASSPTGISLFF
CDR3 DNA: TGCGCCAGCAGCCCCACCGGGATTTCTCTGTTTTTT

clone size: -
V gene: TRBV5-1
J gene: TRBJ1-3
D gene: TRBD1
CDR3 protein: CASSGTGAGNTIYF
CDR3 DNA: TGCGCCAGCAGCGGGACAGGGGCTGGAAACACCATATATTTT

clone size: once
V gene: TRBV5-4
J gene: TRBJ2-1
D gene: -
CDR3 protein: CASSLGASGVNEQFF
CDR3 DNA: TGTGCCAGCAGCTTGGGCGCCTCGGGGGTCAATGAGCAGTTCTTC

clone size: -
V gene: TRBV19
J gene: TRBJ1-1
D gene: TRBD1
CDR3 protein: CASSDRGGTSTEAFF
CDR3 DNA: TGTGCCAGTAGTGACAGGGGGGGAACGAGCACTGAAGCTTTCTTT

clone size: -
V gene: TRBV7-2
J gene: TRBJ1-5
D gene: -
CDR3 protein: CASSLVPLNQPQHF
CDR3 DNA: TGTGCCAGCAGCTTAGTTCCTCTCAATCAGCCCCAGCATTTT

clone size: few
V gene: TRBV6-5
J gene: TRBJ1-1
D gene: -
CDR3 protein: CASSPWGDTEAFF
CDR3 DNA: TGTGCCAGCAGTCCCTGGGGGGACACTGAAGCTTTCTTT

clone size: once
V gene: TRBV2
J gene: TRBJ2-5
D gene: TRBD2
CDR3 protein: CASSETPGGETQYF
CDR3 DNA: TGTGCCAGCAGTGAAACCCCGGGGGGTGAGACCCAGTACTTC

clone size: -
V gene: TRBV5-1
J gene: TRBJ2-1
D gene: TRBD1
CDR3 protein: CASSLTGTGGLEQFF
CDR3 DNA: TGCGCCAGCAGCTTAACCGGGACAGGGGGCCTTGAGCAGTTCTTC

clone size: -
V gene: TRBV5-1
J gene: TRBJ2-7
D gene: TRBD2
CDR3 protein: CASSLIGLAVYEQYF
CDR3 DNA: TGCGCCAGCAGCTTGATCGGACTAGCGGTCTACGAGCAGTACTTC